This TCR beta chain was observed in a study of blood T cell repertoires in COVID-19. Sequencing used immunoSEQ multiplex PCR; TCRdb keeps in-frame clones, though not all of them. There are 250,000 or so clones in the sample; about 90% occur only once, and less than 3.5% lies in the top ten. This CDR3 contains 11 residues. V lost 5 bases and J lost 4, with 6 bases in between. Sequenced material: peripheral blood. This chain connects TRBV12-3 or TRBV12-4 to TRBJ2-7; D unclear. The clonotype originates from a woman aged 60 to 75 with acute or convalescent COVID-19. The CDR3 coding sequence is TGTGCCAGCAGTACAACGTACGAGCAGTACTTC. This codes for CASSTTYEQYF.